This T cell receptor (beta chain) was sequenced during a study of T cells in Graves' hyperthyroidism and ophthalmopathy. In germline, CDR1 is SGDLS, CDR2 YYNGEE. This CDR3 is built from 14 residues. The V end was cut by 0 bases, the J end by 4 bases, with 8 bases between. There were TCR beta CDR3 regions amplified from RNA transcripts. When the TCR CDR3 underwent first-round RT-PCR, the HTBI primer set was used. Using its own MiXCR run on the multiplex PCR reads, TCRdb lists one record per CDR3 protein. The sample yields a few hundred thousand distinct CDR3 sequences, around 15% seen once. The J gene is TRBJ1-3, the V gene TRBV9, with no clear D. Sequencing was carried out using blood. The clonotype was recovered from a woman aged 55-69 years with Graves' ophthalmopathy. The CDR3 sequence: CASSVGSTGNTIYF. In DNA, the CDR3 is TGTGCCAGCAGCGTAGGATCCACCGGAAACACCATATATTTT.